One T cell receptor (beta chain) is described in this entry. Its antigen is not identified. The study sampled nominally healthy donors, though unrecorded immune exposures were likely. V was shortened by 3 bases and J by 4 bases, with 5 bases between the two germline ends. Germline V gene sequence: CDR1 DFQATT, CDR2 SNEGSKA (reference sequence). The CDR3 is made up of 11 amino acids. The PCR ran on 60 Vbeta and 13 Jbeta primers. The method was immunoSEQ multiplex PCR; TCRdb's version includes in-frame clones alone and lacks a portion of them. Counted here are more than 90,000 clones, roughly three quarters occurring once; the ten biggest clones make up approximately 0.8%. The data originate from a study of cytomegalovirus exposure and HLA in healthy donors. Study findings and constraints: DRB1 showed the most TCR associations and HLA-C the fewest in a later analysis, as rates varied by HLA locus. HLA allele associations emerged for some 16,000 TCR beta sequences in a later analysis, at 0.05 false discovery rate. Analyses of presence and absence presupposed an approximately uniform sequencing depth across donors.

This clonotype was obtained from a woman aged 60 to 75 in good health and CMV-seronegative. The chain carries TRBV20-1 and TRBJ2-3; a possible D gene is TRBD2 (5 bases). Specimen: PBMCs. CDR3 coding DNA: TGCAGTGCTAGGAGGGCAGATACGCAGTATTTT. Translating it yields CSARRADTQYF.